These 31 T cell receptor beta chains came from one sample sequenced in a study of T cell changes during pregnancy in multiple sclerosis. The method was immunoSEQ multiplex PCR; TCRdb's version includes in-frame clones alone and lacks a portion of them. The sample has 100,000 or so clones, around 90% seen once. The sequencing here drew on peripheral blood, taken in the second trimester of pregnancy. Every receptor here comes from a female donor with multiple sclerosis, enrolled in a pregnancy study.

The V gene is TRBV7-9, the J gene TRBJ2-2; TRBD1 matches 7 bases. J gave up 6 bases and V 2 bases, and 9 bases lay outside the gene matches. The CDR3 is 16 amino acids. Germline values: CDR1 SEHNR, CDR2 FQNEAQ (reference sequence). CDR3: CASSLKPTGFPGELFF. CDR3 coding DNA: TGTGCCAGCAGCTTAAAGCCGACAGGGTTCCCCGGGGAGCTGTTTTTT. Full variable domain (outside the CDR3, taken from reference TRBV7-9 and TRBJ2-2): DTGVSQNPRHKITKRGQNVTFRCDPISEHNRLYWYRQTLGQGPEFLTYFQNEAQLEKSRLLSDRFSAERPKGSFSTLEIQRTEQGDSAMYLCASSLKPTGFPGELFFGEGSRLTVL.

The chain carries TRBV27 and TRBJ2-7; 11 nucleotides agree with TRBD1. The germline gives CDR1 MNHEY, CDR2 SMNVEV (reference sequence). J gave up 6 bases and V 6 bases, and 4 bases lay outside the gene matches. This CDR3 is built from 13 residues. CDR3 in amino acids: CASSWDRGSEQYF. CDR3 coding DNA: TGTGCCAGCAGCTGGGACAGGGGGAGCGAGCAGTACTTC.

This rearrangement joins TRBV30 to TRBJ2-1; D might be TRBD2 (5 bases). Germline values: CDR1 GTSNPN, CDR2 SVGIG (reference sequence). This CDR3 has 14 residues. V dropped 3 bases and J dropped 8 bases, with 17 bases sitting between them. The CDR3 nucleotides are TGTGCCTGGAGGAACCCGACAAGGGAGCATGAGCAGTTCTTC. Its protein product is CAWRNPTREHEQFF.

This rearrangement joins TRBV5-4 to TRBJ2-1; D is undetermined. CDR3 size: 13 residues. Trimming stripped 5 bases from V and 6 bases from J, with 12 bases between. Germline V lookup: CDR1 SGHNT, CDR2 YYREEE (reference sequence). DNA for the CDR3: TGTGCCAGCAGATTCAATCGAGCCAATGAGCAGTTCTTC. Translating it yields CASRFNRANEQFF.

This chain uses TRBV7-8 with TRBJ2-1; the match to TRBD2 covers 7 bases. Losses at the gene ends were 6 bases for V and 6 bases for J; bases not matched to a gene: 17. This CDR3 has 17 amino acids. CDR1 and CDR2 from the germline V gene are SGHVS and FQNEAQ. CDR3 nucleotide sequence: TGTGCCAGCAGTTCTGGGAGGGCGGGAACCTGGGGCAATGAGCAGTTCTTC. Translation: CASSSGRAGTWGNEQFF.

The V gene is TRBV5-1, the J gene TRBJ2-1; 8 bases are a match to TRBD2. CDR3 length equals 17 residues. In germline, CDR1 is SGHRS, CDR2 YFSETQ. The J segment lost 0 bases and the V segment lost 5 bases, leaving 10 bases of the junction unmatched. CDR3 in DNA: TGCGCCAGCAGTCGGGAGGGCCGGGTAAGCTCCTACAATGAGCAGTTCTTC. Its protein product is CASSREGRVSSYNEQFF.

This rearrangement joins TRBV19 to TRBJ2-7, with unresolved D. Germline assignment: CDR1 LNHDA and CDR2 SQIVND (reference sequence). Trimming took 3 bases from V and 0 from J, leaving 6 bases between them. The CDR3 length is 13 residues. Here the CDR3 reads CASSIIFSYEQYF. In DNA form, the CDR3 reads TGTGCCAGTAGTATTATTTTCTCCTACGAGCAGTACTTC. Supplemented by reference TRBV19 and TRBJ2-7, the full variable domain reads DGGITQSPKYLFRKEGQNVTLSCEQNLNHDAMYWYRQDPGQGLRLIYYSQIVNDFQKGDIAEGYSVSREKKESFPLTVTSAQKNPTAFYLCASSIIFSYEQYFGPGTRLTVT.

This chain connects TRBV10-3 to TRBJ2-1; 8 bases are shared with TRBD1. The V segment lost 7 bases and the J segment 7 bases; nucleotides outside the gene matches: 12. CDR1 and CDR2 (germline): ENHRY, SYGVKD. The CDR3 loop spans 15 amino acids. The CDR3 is CAIKQGAGQENEQFF. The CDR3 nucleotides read TGTGCCATCAAACAGGGTGCGGGACAGGAGAATGAGCAGTTCTTC.

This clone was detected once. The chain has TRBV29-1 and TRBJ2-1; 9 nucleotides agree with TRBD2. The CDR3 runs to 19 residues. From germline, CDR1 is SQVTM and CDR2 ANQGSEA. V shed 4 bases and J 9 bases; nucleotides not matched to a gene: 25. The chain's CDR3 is CSVVLERTHLAGPGPEQFF. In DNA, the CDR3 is TGCAGCGTTGTACTTGAGAGGACACATCTAGCGGGACCGGGGCCTGAGCAGTTCTTC.

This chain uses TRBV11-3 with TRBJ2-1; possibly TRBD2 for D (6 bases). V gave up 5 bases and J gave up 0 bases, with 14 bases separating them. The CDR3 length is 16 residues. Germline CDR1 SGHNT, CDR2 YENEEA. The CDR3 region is CASSRGLASSYNEQFF. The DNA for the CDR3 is TGTGCCAGCAGCCGAGGGCTAGCGAGCTCCTACAATGAGCAGTTCTTC.

Here the CDR3 DNA reads TGTGCCAGCAGCGTAATGGCAGGGCGGCAAGAGACCCAGTACTTC. It specifies CASSVMAGRQETQYF. V is TRBV9 and J is TRBJ2-5, with a weak D call TRBD1 (5 bases). The CDR3 contains 15 residues. Trimming shortened V by 1 base and J by 2 bases, and 12 bases separated the two germline ends. Germline V gene data show CDR1 as SGDLS and CDR2 as YYNGEE.

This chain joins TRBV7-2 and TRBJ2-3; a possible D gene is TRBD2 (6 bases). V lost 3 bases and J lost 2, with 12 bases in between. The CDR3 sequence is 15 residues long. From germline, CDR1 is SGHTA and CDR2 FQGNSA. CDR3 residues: CASSFVAEPTDTQYF. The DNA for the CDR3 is TGTGCCAGCAGCTTTGTAGCGGAACCCACAGATACGCAGTATTTT.

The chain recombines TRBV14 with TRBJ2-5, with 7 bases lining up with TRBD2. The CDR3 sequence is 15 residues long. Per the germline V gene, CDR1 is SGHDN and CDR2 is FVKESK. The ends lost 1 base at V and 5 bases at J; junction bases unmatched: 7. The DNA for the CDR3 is TGTGCCAGCAGCCAAGTTCGGGGAGCGGGGGAGACCCAGTACTTC. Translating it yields CASSQVRGAGETQYF.

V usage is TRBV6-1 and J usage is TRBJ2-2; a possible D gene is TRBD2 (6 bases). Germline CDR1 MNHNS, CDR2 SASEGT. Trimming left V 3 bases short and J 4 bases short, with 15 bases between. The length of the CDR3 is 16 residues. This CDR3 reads CASSDVGARGTGELFF. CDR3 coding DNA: TGTGCCAGCAGTGATGTAGGGGCGCGGGGCACCGGGGAGCTGTTTTTT.

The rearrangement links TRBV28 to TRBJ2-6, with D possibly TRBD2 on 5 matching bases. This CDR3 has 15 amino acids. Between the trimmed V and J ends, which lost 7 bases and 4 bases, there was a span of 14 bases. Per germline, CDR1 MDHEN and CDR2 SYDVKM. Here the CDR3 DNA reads TGTGCCAGCAATCCCAGCCGGGGAGGGGCCAACGTCCTGACTTTC. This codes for CASNPSRGGANVLTF.

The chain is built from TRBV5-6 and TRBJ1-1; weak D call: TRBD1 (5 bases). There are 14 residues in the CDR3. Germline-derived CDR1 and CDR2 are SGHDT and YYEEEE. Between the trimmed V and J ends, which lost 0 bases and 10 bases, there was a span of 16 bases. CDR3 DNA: TGTGCCAGCAGCTTGGTTCGGGGGATTGTTGGAGCTTTCTTT. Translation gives CASSLVRGIVGAFF.

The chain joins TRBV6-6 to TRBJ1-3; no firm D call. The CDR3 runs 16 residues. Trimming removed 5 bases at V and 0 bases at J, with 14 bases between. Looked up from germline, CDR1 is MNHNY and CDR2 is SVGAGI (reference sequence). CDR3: CASSGSDLPSGNTIYF. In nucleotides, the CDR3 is TGTGCCAGCAGTGGATCGGACTTACCCTCTGGAAACACCATATATTTT.

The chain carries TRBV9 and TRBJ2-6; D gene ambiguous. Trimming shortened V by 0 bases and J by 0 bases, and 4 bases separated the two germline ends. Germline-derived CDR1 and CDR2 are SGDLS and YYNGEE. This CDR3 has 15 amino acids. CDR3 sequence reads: CASSVAGSGANVLTF. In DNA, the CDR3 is TGTGCCAGCAGCGTAGCAGGCTCTGGGGCCAACGTCCTGACTTTC.

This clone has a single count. The CDR3 DNA is TGTGCCAGCAGTCAAGGACAGCTCTACGAGCAGTACTTC. This codes for CASSQGQLYEQYF. The chain recombines TRBV5-6 with TRBJ2-5, with a weak D call TRBD1 (6 bases). The DNA end favors TRBJ2-7, so the J call may be wrong. This CDR3 region has 13 residues. In germline, CDR1 is SGHDT, CDR2 YYEEEE.

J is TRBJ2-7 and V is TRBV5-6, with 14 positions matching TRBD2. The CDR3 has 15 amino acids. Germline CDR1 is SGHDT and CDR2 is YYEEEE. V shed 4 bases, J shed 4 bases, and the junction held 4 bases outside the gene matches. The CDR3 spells CASSGTSGSLYEQYF. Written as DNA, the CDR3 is TGTGCCAGCAGCGGGACTAGCGGGAGTCTTTACGAGCAGTACTTC.

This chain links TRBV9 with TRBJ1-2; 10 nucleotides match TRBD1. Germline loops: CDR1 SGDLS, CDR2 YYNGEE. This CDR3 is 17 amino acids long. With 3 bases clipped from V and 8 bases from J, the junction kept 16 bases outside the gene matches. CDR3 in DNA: TGTGCCAGCAGCGAGACAGGGGGCTTTTCCTCGCTTCGAGGCTACACCTTC. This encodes CASSETGGFSSLRGYTF.

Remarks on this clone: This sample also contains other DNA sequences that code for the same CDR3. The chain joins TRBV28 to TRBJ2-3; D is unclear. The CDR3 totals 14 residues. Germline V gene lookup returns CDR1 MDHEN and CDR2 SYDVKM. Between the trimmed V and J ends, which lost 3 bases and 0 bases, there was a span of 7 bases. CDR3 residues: CASSFLESTDTQYF. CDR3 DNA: TGTGCCAGCAGTTTCTTAGAAAGCACAGATACGCAGTATTTT.

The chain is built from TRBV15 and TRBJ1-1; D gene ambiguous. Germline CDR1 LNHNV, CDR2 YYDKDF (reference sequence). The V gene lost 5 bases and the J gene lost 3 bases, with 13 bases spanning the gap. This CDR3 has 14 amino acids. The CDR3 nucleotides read TGTGCCACCAGCCGTTCAGGTACCTACACTGAAGCTTTCTTT. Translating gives CATSRSGTYTEAFF.

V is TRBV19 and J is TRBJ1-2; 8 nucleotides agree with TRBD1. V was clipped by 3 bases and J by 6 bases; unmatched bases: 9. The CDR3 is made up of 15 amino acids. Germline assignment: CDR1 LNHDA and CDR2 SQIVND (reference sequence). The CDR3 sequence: CASSIGGRGLDGYTF. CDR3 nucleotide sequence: TGTGCCAGTAGTATCGGGGGCAGGGGGCTTGATGGCTACACCTTC.

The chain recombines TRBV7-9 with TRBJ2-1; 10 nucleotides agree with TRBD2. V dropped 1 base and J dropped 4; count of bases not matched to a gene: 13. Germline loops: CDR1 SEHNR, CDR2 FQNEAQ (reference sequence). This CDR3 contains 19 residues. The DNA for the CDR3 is TGTGCCAGCAGCTTAGTCTCTAGCGGGAGAGGTTCGGGGTACAATGAGCAGTTCTTC. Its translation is CASSLVSSGRGSGYNEQFF.

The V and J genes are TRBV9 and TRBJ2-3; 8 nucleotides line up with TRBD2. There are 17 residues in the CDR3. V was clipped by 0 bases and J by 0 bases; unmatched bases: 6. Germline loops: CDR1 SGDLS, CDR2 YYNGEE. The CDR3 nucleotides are TGTGCCAGCAGCGTAGGCCTAGCGGGTTCTAGCACAGATACGCAGTATTTT. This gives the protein CASSVGLAGSSTDTQYF.

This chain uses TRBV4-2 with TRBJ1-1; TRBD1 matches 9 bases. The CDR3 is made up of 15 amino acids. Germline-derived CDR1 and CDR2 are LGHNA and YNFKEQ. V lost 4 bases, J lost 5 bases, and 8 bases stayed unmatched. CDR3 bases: TGTGCCAGCAGCCGGGGGACAGGGTCGGAGACTGAAGCTTTCTTT. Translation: CASSRGTGSETEAFF.

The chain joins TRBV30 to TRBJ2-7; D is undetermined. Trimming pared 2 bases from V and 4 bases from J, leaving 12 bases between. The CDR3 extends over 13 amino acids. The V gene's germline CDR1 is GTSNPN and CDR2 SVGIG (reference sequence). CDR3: CAWSYTQDYEQYF. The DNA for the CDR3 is TGTGCCTGGAGTTACACTCAGGATTACGAGCAGTACTTC. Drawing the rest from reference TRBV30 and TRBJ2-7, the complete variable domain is SQTIHQWPATLVQPVGSPLSLECTVEGTSNPNLYWYRQAAGRGLQLLFYSVGIGQISSEVPQNLSASRPQDRQFILSSKKLLLSDSGFYLCAWSYTQDYEQYFGPGTRLTVT.

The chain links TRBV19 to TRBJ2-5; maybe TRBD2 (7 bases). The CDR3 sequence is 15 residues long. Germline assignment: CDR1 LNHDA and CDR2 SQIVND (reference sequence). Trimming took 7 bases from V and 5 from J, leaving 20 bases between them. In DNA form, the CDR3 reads TGTGCCAGTAACTCCGGGGGGCTAGCGGTTGAGACCCAGTACTTC. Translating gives CASNSGGLAVETQYF.

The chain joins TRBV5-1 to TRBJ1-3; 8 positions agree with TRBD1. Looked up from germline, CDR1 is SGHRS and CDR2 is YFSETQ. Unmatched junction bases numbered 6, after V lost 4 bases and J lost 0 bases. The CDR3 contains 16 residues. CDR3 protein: CASSRWTGTSGNTIYF. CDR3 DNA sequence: TGCGCCAGCAGCCGGTGGACAGGGACCTCTGGAAACACCATATATTTT.

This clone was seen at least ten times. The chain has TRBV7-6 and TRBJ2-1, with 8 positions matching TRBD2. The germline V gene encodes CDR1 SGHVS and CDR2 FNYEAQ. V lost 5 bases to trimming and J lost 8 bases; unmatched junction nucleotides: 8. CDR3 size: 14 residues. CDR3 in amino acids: CASSIGGEADEQFF. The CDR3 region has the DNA TGTGCCAGCAGCATCGGGGGGGAGGCCGATGAGCAGTTCTTC.